A single sample is the source of the 8 T cell receptor beta chains below, sequenced in a study of siplizumab effects on memory and regulatory T cells. Assay used: immunoSEQ multiplex PCR; TCRdb lists only in-frame clones, some missing. Found here are 65,000 to 85,000 clones, approximately 93% of them singletons; the top ten hold about 4.5%. The sequenced sample was CD8+ T cells sorted from blood. These TCRs come from a human donor in good health.

This clone came up once. V is TRBV9 and J is TRBJ1-2; a possible D gene is TRBD1 (6 bases). The V gene's germline CDR1 is SGDLS and CDR2 YYNGEE. Trimming removed 3 bases from V and 2 bases from J, with 11 bases in between. The length of the CDR3 is 14 residues. The CDR3 DNA reads TGTGCCAGCAGCGCCGACAGGCAGAACTATGGCTACACCTTC. As protein: CASSADRQNYGYTF. The whole variable domain, remainder taken from reference TRBV9 and TRBJ1-2, is DSGVTQTPKHLITATGQRVTLRCSPRSGDLSVYWYQQSLDQGLQFLIQYYNGEERAKGNILERFSAQQFPDLHSELNLSSLELGDSALYFCASSADRQNYGYTFGSGTRLTVV.

The chain links TRBV19 to TRBJ1-1, with 8 bases aligning to TRBD1. Germline CDR1 LNHDA, CDR2 SQIVND (reference sequence). The CDR3 has 13 amino acids. Trimming at V came to 5 bases and at J to 5 bases, leaving 4 bases not matched to a gene. CDR3 nucleotides: TGTGCCAGTAGTTCAGGGGGCGGAACTGAAGCTTTCTTT. Amino acids: CASSSGGGTEAFF.

V usage is TRBV6-5 and J usage is TRBJ2-1, with 8 bases fitting TRBD2. The CDR3 contains 15 residues. V shed 2 bases, J shed 7 bases, and the junction held 7 bases outside the gene matches. Germline V gene sequence: CDR1 MNHEY, CDR2 SVGAGI. The CDR3 DNA sequence: TGTGCCAGCAGTTACCCGCCGGGGGGGAGAAATGAGCAGTTCTTC. Translating it yields CASSYPPGGRNEQFF.

The V gene is TRBV27, the J gene TRBJ2-5; possible D gene TRBD1, 6 bases. CDR1 is MNHEY and CDR2 is SMNVEV in the germline V gene (reference sequence). The CDR3 loop spans 15 amino acids. V lost 2 bases and J lost 3, with 13 bases in between. CDR3 coding DNA: TGTGCCAGCAGTTTAGCAGGGGCCGGGGAAGAGACCCAGTACTTC. Its translation: CASSLAGAGEETQYF.

The chain recombines TRBV27 with TRBJ1-1, with TRBD1 as a possible D gene (5 bases). CDR1 is MNHEY and CDR2 is SMNVEV in the germline V gene (reference sequence). The CDR3 covers 12 residues. V shed 8 bases and J shed 6 bases, with 13 bases lying between them. The CDR3 region has the DNA TGTGCCAGCGGACCAGGGTTTCCTGAAGCTTTCTTT. Translating gives CASGPGFPEAFF.

The chain uses TRBV23-1 and TRBJ2-3; the match to TRBD1 covers 9 bases. TRBV23-1 is placed among ORFs of uncertain function. The CDR3 totals 16 residues. Losses at the gene ends were 3 bases for V and 3 bases for J; bases not matched to a gene: 7. The CDR3 reads CASSHFPQGATDTQYF. For the CDR3, the DNA is TGCGCCAGCAGTCACTTCCCACAGGGGGCAACAGATACGCAGTATTTT.

The V gene is TRBV4-1, the J gene TRBJ2-5, with TRBD2 matching over 7 bases. J was trimmed by 5 bases and V by 5 bases; bases with no gene match: 8. Germline lookup yields CDR1 MGHRA and CDR2 YSYEKL. The CDR3 is 14 residues long. The CDR3 loop reads CASSTGGGVETQYF. The CDR3 DNA is TGCGCCAGCAGCACGGGGGGAGGGGTGGAGACCCAGTACTTC.

Note on this clone: This CDR3 is also generated by other DNA sequences in the sample. The chain joins TRBV9 to TRBJ1-1; no firm D call. The CDR3 length is 13 residues. The germline gives CDR1 SGDLS, CDR2 YYNGEE. Trimming removed 5 bases at V and 2 bases at J, with 10 bases between. CDR3 amino acids: CASSVWGNTEAFF. The CDR3 DNA follows: TGTGCCAGCAGTGTCTGGGGAAACACTGAAGCTTTCTTT.